The clone carrying this TCR beta chain has just a few counts. The CDR3 sequence is 16 residues long. Trimming took 3 bases from V and 6 from J; bases not matched to a gene: 12. The germline V gene has CDR1 LGHNA and CDR2 YNFKEQ. In the source study's methods: The assay estimated nucleated cells by amplifying reference gene primers. Profiled with immunoSEQ multiplex PCR; TCRdb holds only in-frame clones, not every one. Clone size and the V and J calls come from that table; the DNA yielded D and trimming. Among about 220,000 clones listed, about 79% were seen once. The sample is drawn from a study of blood T cell repertoires in COVID-19. About the study: The samples span acute and convalescent COVID-19 from the United States, Italy and Spain. T cells, B-cell-depleted T cells, or PBMCs provided the cDNA or gDNA that served as material.

The age range of participants was about 18 to 95 years, with residence in about two dozen US areas. The sample consisted of PBMCs or T cells enriched from blood (not recorded which). The chain links TRBV4-2 to TRBJ1-1; TRBD1 aligns across 8 bases. The sequence came from a woman between 40 and 50 years old with acute COVID-19. In DNA, the CDR3 is TGTGCCAGCAGCCAGGACAGGGCCCTGAGAGCGGCTGAAGCTTTCTTT. It codes for CASSQDRALRAAEAFF.